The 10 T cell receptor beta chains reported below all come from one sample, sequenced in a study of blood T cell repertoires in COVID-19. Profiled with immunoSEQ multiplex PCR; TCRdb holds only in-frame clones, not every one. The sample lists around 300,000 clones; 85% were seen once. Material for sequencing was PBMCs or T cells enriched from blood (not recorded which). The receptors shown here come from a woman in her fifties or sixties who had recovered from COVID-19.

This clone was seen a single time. This chain's CDR3 is CASSPSRGSTDTQYF. The CDR3 nucleotides read TGTGCCAGCTCACCATCGCGGGGGTCCACAGATACGCAGTATTTT. V usage is TRBV18 and J usage is TRBJ2-3, with TRBD2 matching over 7 bases. This CDR3 has 15 residues. J gave up 2 bases and V 2 bases, and 4 bases lay outside the gene matches. The germline CDR1 and CDR2 sequences are KGHSH and LQKENI.

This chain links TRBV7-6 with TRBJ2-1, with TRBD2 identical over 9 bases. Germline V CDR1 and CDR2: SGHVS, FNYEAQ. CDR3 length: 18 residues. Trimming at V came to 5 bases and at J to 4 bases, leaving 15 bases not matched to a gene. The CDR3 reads CASSQTGLAGPLYNEQFF. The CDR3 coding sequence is TGTGCCAGCAGCCAAACAGGGCTAGCGGGACCCTTATACAATGAGCAGTTCTTC.

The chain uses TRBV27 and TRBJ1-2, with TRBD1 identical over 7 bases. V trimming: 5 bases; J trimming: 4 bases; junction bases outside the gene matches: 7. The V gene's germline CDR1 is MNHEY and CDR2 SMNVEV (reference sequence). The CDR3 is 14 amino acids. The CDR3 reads CASSPRGAFYGYTF. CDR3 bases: TGTGCCAGCAGTCCCAGGGGGGCCTTCTATGGCTACACCTTC.

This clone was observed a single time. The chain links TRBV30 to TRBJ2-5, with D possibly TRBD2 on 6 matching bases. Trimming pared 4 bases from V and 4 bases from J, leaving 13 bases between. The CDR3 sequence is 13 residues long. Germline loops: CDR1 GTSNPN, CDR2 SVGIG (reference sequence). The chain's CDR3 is CAWTRTRGETQYF. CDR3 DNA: TGTGCCTGGACTAGAACGCGGGGAGAGACCCAGTACTTC.

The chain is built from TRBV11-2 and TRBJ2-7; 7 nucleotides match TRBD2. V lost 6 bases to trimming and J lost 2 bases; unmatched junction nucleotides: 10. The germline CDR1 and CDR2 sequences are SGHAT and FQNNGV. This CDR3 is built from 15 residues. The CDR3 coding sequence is TGTGCCAGCAGGCCCCTTGGGCGGGGGACCTACGAGCAGTACTTC. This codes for CASRPLGRGTYEQYF. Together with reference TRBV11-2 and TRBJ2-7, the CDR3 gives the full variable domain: EAGVAQSPRYKIIEKRQSVAFWCNPISGHATLYWYQQILGQGPKLLIQFQNNGVVDDSQLPKDRFSAERLKGVDSTLKIQPAKLEDSAVYLCASRPLGRGTYEQYFGPGTRLTVT.

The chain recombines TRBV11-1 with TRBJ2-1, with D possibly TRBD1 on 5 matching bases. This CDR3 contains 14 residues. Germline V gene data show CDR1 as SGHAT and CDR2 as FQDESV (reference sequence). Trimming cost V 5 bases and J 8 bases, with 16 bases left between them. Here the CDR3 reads CASSPTGTRDEQFF. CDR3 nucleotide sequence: TGTGCCAGCAGCCCAACAGGCACAAGGGATGAGCAGTTCTTC.

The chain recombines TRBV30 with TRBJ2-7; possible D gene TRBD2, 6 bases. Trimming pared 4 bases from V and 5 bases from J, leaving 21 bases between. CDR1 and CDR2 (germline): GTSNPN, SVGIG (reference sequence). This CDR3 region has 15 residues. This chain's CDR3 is CAWIPRGLLGDEQYF. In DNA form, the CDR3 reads TGTGCCTGGATCCCCCGAGGACTACTTGGAGACGAGCAGTACTTC.

In nucleotides, the CDR3 is TGTGCCAGCTCACCACCGCGTGGCCGGGAGGCTTTCGAAAAACTGTTTTTT. Protein sequence: CASSPPRGREAFEKLFF. The V call is TRBV18, the J call TRBJ1-4; D unclear. The CDR3 loop spans 17 amino acids. Germline CDR1 KGHSH, CDR2 LQKENI. V was clipped by 0 bases and J by 8 bases, with 19 bases between them.

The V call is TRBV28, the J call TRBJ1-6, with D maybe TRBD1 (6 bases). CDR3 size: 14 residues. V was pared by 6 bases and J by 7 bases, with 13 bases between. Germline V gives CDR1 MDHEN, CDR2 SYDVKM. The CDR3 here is CASRKQGGNSPLHF. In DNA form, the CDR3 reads TGTGCCAGCAGGAAACAGGGTGGGAATTCACCCCTCCACTTT.

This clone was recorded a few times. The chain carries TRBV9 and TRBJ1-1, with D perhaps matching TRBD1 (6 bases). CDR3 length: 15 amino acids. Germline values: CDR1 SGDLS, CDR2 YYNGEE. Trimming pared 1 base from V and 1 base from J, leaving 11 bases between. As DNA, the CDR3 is TGTGCCAGCAGCGTAACCGGACAGCCGAACACTGAAGCTTTCTTT. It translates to CASSVTGQPNTEAFF.